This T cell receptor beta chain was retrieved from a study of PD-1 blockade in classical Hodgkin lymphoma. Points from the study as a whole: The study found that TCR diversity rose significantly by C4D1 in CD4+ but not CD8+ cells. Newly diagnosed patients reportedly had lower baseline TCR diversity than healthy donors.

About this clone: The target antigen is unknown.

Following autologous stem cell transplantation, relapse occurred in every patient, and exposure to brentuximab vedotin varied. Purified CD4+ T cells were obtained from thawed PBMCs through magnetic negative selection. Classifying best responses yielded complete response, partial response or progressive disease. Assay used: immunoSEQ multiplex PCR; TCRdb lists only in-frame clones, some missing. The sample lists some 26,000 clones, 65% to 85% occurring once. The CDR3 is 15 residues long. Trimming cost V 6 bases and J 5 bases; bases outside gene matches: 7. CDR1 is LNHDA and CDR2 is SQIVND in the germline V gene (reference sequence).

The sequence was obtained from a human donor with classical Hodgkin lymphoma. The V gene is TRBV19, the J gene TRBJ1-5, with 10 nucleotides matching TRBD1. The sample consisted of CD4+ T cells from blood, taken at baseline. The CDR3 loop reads CASSMTGGAYQPQHF. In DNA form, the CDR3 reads TGTGCCAGTAGCATGACAGGGGGCGCGTATCAGCCCCAGCATTTT.